The 4 T cell receptor beta chains presented below share a single source sample, sequenced in a study of read filtering for tumor transcriptome and immune sequencing. The library was built from 400 ng RNA with molecular barcoded adaptors for alpha/delta and beta/gamma chains. TCRdb passed the reads through MiXCR, listing each CDR3 protein once. The data contain around 40,000 distinct CDR3 sequences, roughly 13% of them singletons. The sample consisted of a population of CD138-negative cells sorted from bone marrow. The receptors stem from a donor at least 40 years old with multiple myeloma.

This clonotype was counted between two and nine times. A much larger clone differs from this one at a single base, so this may be a read error. The V call is TRBV21-1, the J call TRBJ2-7. TRBV21-1 is a pseudogene locus. The CDR3 runs to 11 residues. The CDR3 sequence is CVSSKRYEQYF. The CDR3 bases are TGTGTCAGCAGCAAGCGCTACGAGCAGTACTTC.

Details on this clonotype: A much larger clone lies a single base off, so this may be a read error. The chain is built from TRBV20-1 and TRBJ2-1; D is ambiguous. The CDR3 contains 11 residues. Germline V gene data show CDR1 as DFQATT and CDR2 as SNEGSKA (reference sequence). CDR3 DNA sequence: TGCAGTGCTAGACCGTACAATGGGCAGTTCTTC. Translating it yields CSARPYNGQFF.

This clonotype has at least ten counts. The genes are TRBV7-8 and TRBJ2-7, with 8 bases aligning to TRBD2. The V segment lost 5 bases and the J segment 7 bases; nucleotides outside the gene matches: 13. From germline, CDR1 is SGHVS and CDR2 FQNEAQ. This CDR3 spans 15 amino acids. The CDR3 reads CASSRGVAGQGEQYF. CDR3 in DNA: TGTGCCAGCAGCCGGGGAGTAGCGGGACAAGGGGAGCAGTACTTC.

With regard to this clonotype: A read error may be the cause here, since a much bigger clone is one base away. This chain joins TRBV29-1 and TRBJ2-5, with 7 nucleotides matching TRBD2. The CDR3 runs 13 residues. Germline values: CDR1 SQVTM, CDR2 ANQGSEA. The CDR3: CSAPGEGWETQHF. The CDR3 bases are TGCAGCGCCCCCGGGGAGGGTTGGGAGACCCAGCACTTC.